This entry lists 9 T cell receptor beta chains sequenced from one sample in a study of blood T cell repertoires in COVID-19. Clones were read by immunoSEQ multiplex PCR, and TCRdb kept only the in-frame ones, dropping some. The sample holds roughly 250,000 clones, 80% to 90% seen once. Sequencing was performed on PBMCs or T cells enriched from blood (not recorded which). The receptor set was obtained from a woman between 25 and 40 years old with acute COVID-19.

The chain carries TRBV3-1 (or the pseudogene TRBV3-2) and TRBJ1-6, with a possible D match to TRBD1 (6 bases). CDR1 and CDR2 from the germline V gene are LGHDT and YNNKEL (reference sequence). Trimming took 3 bases from V and 8 from J, leaving 14 bases between them. CDR3 length: 15 residues. The DNA for the CDR3 is TGTGCCAGCAGCCACGACAGGTCCGGTCATTCACCCCTCCACTTT. Translated: CASSHDRSGHSPLHF.

The chain carries TRBV2 and TRBJ1-5, with 7 bases identical to TRBD1. The CDR3 is 14 amino acids. The ends lost 4 bases at V and 5 bases at J; junction bases unmatched: 5. Germline V gene data show CDR1 as SNHLY and CDR2 as FYNNEI. CDR3 amino acids: CASSATGTYQPQHF. CDR3 DNA: TGTGCCAGCAGTGCGACAGGGACCTATCAGCCCCAGCATTTT.

This clone was counted a few times. The V and J genes are TRBV7-2 and TRBJ2-2; 15 bases are a match to TRBD2. The germline V gene encodes CDR1 SGHTA and CDR2 FQGNSA. V dropped 4 bases and J dropped 1; count of bases not matched to a gene: 4. This CDR3 is 18 amino acids long. The DNA for the CDR3 is TGTGCCAGCAGCTCTCCGGGACTAGCGGGGGGGAACACCGGGGAGCTGTTTTTT. Translation: CASSSPGLAGGNTGELFF.

The chain links TRBV5-1 to TRBJ1-2; 8 bases line up with TRBD1. The junction had 14 bases not matched to a gene; V was cut back by 3 bases and J by 4 bases. Looked up from germline, CDR1 is SGHRS and CDR2 is YFSETQ. The CDR3 sequence is 17 residues long. CDR3 sequence (DNA): TGCGCCAGCAGCTCGGATGTGCGACAGGGGAGTTTCTATGGCTACACCTTC. Protein product: CASSSDVRQGSFYGYTF.

This chain links TRBV15 with TRBJ2-1, with 7 bases lining up with TRBD2. In germline, CDR1 is LNHNV, CDR2 YYDKDF (reference sequence). The CDR3 contains 15 residues. The V gene end was trimmed by 8 bases and the J gene end by 1 base; junction bases not matched to a gene: 8. CDR3 region: CATRLIAGSYNEQFF. The CDR3 nucleotides read TGTGCCACCCGGCTAATAGCGGGTTCCTACAATGAGCAGTTCTTC.

This rearrangement joins TRBV30 to TRBJ1-1, with unresolved D. This CDR3 contains 13 residues. The V gene's germline CDR1 is GTSNPN and CDR2 SVGIG (reference sequence). V gave up 0 bases and J gave up 1 base, with 6 bases separating them. CDR3 nucleotides: TGTGCCTGGAGTGTACGAGGGAACACTGAAGCTTTCTTT. It translates to CAWSVRGNTEAFF.

V gene TRBV20-1 combines with J gene TRBJ2-3, with D uncertain. The germline V and J ends were trimmed by 3 bases and 5 bases, with 12 bases remaining between them. The CDR3 consists of 13 residues. Looked up from germline, CDR1 is DFQATT and CDR2 is SNEGSKA (reference sequence). CDR3 coding DNA: TGCAGTGCTAGTGGCAGGCTTCTAGATACGCAGTATTTT. Amino acid sequence: CSASGRLLDTQYF.

The chain has TRBV6-5 and TRBJ1-2; TRBD1 matches at 8 bases. The CDR3 loop spans 13 amino acids. The V gene's germline CDR1 is MNHEY and CDR2 SVGAGI. The junction had 9 bases not matched to a gene; V was cut back by 11 bases and J by 4 bases. The CDR3 DNA sequence: TGTGCCTTCTATTCAGGGGGCACCTATGGCTACACCTTC. Translation gives CAFYSGGTYGYTF.

The V call is TRBV7-2, the J call TRBJ1-1; D is undetermined. The CDR3 sequence is 13 residues long. Germline CDR1 SGHTA, CDR2 FQGNSA. The ends were cut back, 4 bases at V and 0 bases at J, with 6 bases in the middle. The CDR3 region has the DNA TGTGCCAGCAGCTCTCAGTTGAACACTGAAGCTTTCTTT. It codes for CASSSQLNTEAFF.